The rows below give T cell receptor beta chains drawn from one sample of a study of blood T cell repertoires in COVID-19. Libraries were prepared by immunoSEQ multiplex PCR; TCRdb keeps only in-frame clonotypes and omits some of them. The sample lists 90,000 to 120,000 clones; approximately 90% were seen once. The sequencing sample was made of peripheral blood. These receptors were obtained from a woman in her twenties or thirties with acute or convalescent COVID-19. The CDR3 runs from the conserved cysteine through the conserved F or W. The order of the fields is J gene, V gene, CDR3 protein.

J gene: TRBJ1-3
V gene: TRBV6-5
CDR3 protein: CASSPGVSNTIYF

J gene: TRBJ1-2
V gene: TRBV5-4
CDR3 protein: CASSLENRVGYGYTF

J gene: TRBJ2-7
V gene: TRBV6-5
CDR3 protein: CASKIDRGRDEQYF

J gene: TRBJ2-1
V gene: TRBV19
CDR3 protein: CARDWRRDSQNNEQFF

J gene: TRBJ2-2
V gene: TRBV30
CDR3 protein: CAWTGPFLGNTGELFF

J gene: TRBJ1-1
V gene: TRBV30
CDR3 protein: CAWSAGTANTEAFF

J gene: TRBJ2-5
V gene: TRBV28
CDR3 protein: CASRNDRQETQYF

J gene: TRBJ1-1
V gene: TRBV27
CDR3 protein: CASSWRGNTEAFF

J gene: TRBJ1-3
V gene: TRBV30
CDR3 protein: CAWSVQENTIYF

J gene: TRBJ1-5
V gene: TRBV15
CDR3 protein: CATSRQDGNSNQPQHF

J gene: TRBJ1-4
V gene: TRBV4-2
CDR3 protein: CASSQEYGTGDEKLFF

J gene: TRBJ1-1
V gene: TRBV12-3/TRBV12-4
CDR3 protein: CASRSRNAEAFF

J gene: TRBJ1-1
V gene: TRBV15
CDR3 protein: CATSRARTGNEAFF

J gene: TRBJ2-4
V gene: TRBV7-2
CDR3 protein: CASSLLGGRRYIQYF

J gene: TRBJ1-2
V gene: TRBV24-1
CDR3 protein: CATSEADSGYGYTF

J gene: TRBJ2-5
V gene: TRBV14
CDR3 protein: CASSLQSGRVTETQYF

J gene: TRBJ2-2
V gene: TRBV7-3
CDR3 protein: CASSLQGSVTTGELFF

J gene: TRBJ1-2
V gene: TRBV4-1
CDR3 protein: CASSQDSSGDLTGYTF

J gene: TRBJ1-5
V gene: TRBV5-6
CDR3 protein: CASSRQGVNQPQHF

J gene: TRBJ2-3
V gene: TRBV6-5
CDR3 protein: CASRHGLAGTDTQYF

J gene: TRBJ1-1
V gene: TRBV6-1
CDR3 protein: CASSDRVYTEAFF

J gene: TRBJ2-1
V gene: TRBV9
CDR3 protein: CASSVAGDTYNKQFF

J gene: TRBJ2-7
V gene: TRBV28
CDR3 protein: CASIHPGSPYEQYF

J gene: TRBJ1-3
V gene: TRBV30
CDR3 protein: CAWSPGGASGNTIYF

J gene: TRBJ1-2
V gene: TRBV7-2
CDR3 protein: CASSLALEGSGYTF

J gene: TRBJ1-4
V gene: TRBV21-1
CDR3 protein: CASSKETGGPTNEKLFF

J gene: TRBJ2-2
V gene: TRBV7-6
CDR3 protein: CASSLADPGTTNTGELFF

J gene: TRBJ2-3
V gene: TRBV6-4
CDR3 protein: CASSAQPSAADTQYF

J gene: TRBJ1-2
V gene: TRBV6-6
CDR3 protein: CASNYPGQVYGYTF

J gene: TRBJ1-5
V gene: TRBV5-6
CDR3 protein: CASSLGQYNQPQHF

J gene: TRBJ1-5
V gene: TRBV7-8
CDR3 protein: CASSLALGFEASNQPQHF

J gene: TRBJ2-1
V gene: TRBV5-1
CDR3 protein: CASYGPGYNEQFF

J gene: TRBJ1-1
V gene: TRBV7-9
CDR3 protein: CASSLPTGQRDTEAFF

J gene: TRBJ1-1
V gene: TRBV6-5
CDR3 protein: CASSSGQGRTEAFF

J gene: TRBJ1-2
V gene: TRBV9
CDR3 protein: CASSVGGRGYGYTF

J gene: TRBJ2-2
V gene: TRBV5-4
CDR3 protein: CASSRPASGTGELFF

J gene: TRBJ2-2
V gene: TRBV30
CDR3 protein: CAWSARLAGGPIGELFF

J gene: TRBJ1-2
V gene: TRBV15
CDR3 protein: CATSRDRTQAYGYTF

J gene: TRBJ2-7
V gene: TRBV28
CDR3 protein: CASSSGDPYEQYF

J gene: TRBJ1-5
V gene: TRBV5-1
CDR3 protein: CASSLDTNQPQHF

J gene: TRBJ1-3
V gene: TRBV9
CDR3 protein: CASSSRALGNTIYF

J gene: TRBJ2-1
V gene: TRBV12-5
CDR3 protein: CASGLTWFEGLAGGDNEQFF

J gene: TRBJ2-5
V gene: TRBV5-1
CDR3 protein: CASRSGTGLFGETQYF